This entry lists 4 T cell receptor beta chains sequenced from one sample in a study of response to subunit inactivated influenza vaccine. TCRdb redid the calling of the RT-PCR reads with MiXCR, one entry per CDR3 protein. The data show 500,000 to 600,000 distinct CDR3 sequences, about 10% seen once. The sequencing here drew on PBMCs from blood, taken on the day of vaccination. These receptors were collected from a man aged 45 to 65 who received an inactivated influenza vaccine.

The chain couples TRBV12-3 or TRBV12-4 to TRBJ2-3; 8 bases map to TRBD2. This CDR3 is 16 amino acids long. V gave up 1 base and J gave up 8 bases; unmatched junction bases: 11. CDR3 in amino acids: CASSLDFSGALGTQYF. DNA of the CDR3: TGTGCCAGCAGTTTAGATTTTAGCGGGGCCTTGGGTACGCAGTATTTT.

This clonotype was observed a few times. This rearrangement joins TRBV6-1 to TRBJ2-5, with TRBD2 as a possible D gene (6 bases). Trimming removed 1 base at V and 1 base at J, with 7 bases between. The CDR3 length is 14 residues. Germline V gene data show CDR1 as MNHNS and CDR2 as SASEGT. In nucleotides, the CDR3 is TGTGCCAGCAGTGAAGGCGGGGTCCAAGAGACCCAGTACTTC. It codes for CASSEGGVQETQYF.

The V call is TRBV19, the J call TRBJ2-1, with 9 positions matching TRBD1. The CDR3 spans 16 residues. In germline, CDR1 is LNHDA, CDR2 SQIVND (reference sequence). V dropped 4 bases and J dropped 3; count of bases not matched to a gene: 7. CDR3 bases: TGTGCCAGTAGTAGACTCGACAGGGGGAACTACAATGAGCAGTTCTTC. It specifies CASSRLDRGNYNEQFF.

For the CDR3, the DNA is TGTGCCAGCAGTTCTATTGGAGGACTAGCGTCCCAAGAGACCCAGTACTTC. Amino acid sequence: CASSSIGGLASQETQYF. This chain joins TRBV12-3 or TRBV12-4 and TRBJ2-5; 9 bases align to TRBD2. Trimming removed 4 bases from V and 1 base from J; junction bases left unmatched: 10. This CDR3 contains 17 residues.